Listed here are 26 T cell receptor beta chains from one sample, sequenced in a study of blood T cell repertoires in COVID-19. TCRdb's table, derived via immunoSEQ multiplex PCR, lists solely in-frame clones and lacks some. The sample yields approximately 230,000 clones, roughly 80% seen once. The sequenced material came from peripheral blood. These TCRs come from an elderly man with acute or convalescent COVID-19.

This clone has only a few counts. The V gene is TRBV9, the J gene TRBJ2-1; TRBD2 aligns across 7 bases. The CDR3 is 16 amino acids. Per germline, CDR1 SGDLS and CDR2 YYNGEE. J lost 7 bases, V lost 0 bases, and 10 bases had no gene match. The CDR3 spells CASSVAQRGLNNEQFF. The CDR3 DNA reads TGTGCCAGCAGCGTAGCCCAGCGGGGCCTTAATAATGAGCAGTTCTTC.

The chain employs TRBV18 and TRBJ1-1; 7 bases match TRBD1. Losses at the gene ends were 1 base for V and 1 base for J; bases not matched to a gene: 6. CDR1 KGHSH and CDR2 LQKENI come from the germline V gene. The CDR3 contains 16 residues. The CDR3 reads CASSPQGAARNTEAFF. The CDR3 DNA is TGTGCCAGCTCACCACAGGGGGCAGCCAGGAACACTGAAGCTTTCTTT. The full variable domain, completed using reference TRBV18 and TRBJ1-1, is NAGVMQNPRHLVRRRGQEARLRCSPMKGHSHVYWYRQLPEEGLKFMVYLQKENIIDESGMPKERFSAEFPKEGPSILRIQQVVRGDSAAYFCASSPQGAARNTEAFFGQGTRLTVV.

The chain uses TRBV18 and TRBJ1-2, with D perhaps TRBD1 (5 bases). CDR3 length equals 15 residues. V lost 3 bases to trimming and J lost 1 base, with 12 bases between them. Germline assignment: CDR1 KGHSH and CDR2 LQKENI. CDR3 DNA: TGTGCCAGCTCACCGGGGGAGGGACTTAACTATGGCTACACCTTC. This gives the protein CASSPGEGLNYGYTF. Drawing the rest from reference TRBV18 and TRBJ1-2, the complete variable domain is NAGVMQNPRHLVRRRGQEARLRCSPMKGHSHVYWYRQLPEEGLKFMVYLQKENIIDESGMPKERFSAEFPKEGPSILRIQQVVRGDSAAYFCASSPGEGLNYGYTFGSGTRLTVV.

The chain is built from TRBV11-2 and TRBJ2-1; D is uncertain. The length of the CDR3 is 17 residues. Germline V gene lookup returns CDR1 SGHAT and CDR2 FQNNGV. The V gene lost 0 bases and the J gene lost 1 base, with 13 bases spanning the gap. In DNA form, the CDR3 reads TGTGCCAGCAGCTTAGATCGGTGGTTGAGGTCCTACAATGAGCAGTTCTTC. Its protein product is CASSLDRWLRSYNEQFF.

V gene TRBV6-5 combines with J gene TRBJ2-7, with TRBD1 matching 12 bases. Germline V lookup: CDR1 MNHEY, CDR2 SVGAGI. The CDR3 runs 13 residues. Trimming at V came to 8 bases and at J to 2 bases, leaving 1 base not matched to a gene. The CDR3 bases are TGTGCCAGCGGGACAGGGGGCACCTACGAGCAGTACTTC. This encodes CASGTGGTYEQYF.

This chain connects TRBV5-1 to TRBJ1-6, with 8 bases identical to TRBD1. V lost 1 base and J lost 6; bases outside the gene matches: 9. This CDR3 is built from 17 residues. Germline CDR1 and CDR2: SGHRS and YFSETQ. CDR3 loop: CASSLSGTGFTNSPLHF. CDR3 nucleotides: TGCGCCAGCAGCTTGTCCGGGACAGGCTTTACTAATTCACCCCTCCACTTT.

The gene calls are TRBV11-2 and TRBJ2-2; TRBD2 matches 8 bases. Germline V gene data show CDR1 as SGHAT and CDR2 as FQNNGV. This CDR3 contains 13 residues. CDR3 protein: CGGGLADTGELFF. CDR3 in DNA: TGTGGCGGGGGGCTAGCAGACACCGGGGAGCTGTTTTTT.

Notes on this clone: This sample also contains other DNA sequences that code for the same CDR3. The chain uses TRBV5-1 and TRBJ1-4; D is unclear. V was cut by 0 bases and J by 4 bases, with 7 bases left in between. The CDR3 contains 14 residues. CDR1 SGHRS and CDR2 YFSETQ come from the germline V gene. The CDR3 protein is CASSLGQVNEKLFF. The CDR3 nucleotides read TGCGCCAGCAGCTTGGGGCAGGTTAATGAAAAACTGTTTTTT. Complete variable domain (other parts from reference TRBV5-1 and TRBJ1-4): KAGVTQTPRYLIKTRGQQVTLSCSPISGHRSVSWYQQTPGQGLQFLFEYFSETQRNKGNFPGRFSGRQFSNSRSEMNVSTLELGDSALYLCASSLGQVNEKLFFGSGTQLSVL.

The chain couples TRBV7-3 to TRBJ2-1, with 10 nucleotides matching TRBD2. This CDR3 comprises 16 residues. Germline CDR1 and CDR2: SGHTA and FQGTGA. V lost 0 bases to trimming and J lost 7 bases; unmatched junction nucleotides: 6. The CDR3: CASSLTPLAGVNEQFF. The CDR3 DNA sequence: TGTGCCAGCAGCTTAACCCCTCTAGCGGGAGTGAATGAGCAGTTCTTC.

The chain recombines TRBV18 with TRBJ2-2, with 7 nucleotides matching TRBD1. There are 16 residues in the CDR3. V shed 2 bases, J shed 4 bases, and the junction held 7 bases outside the gene matches. The germline V gene has CDR1 KGHSH and CDR2 LQKENI. As DNA, the CDR3 is TGTGCCAGCTCACCAGGCGACAGGGCAATCACCGGGGAGCTGTTTTTT. Its protein is CASSPGDRAITGELFF.

This clone turned up a few times. V is TRBV5-1 and J is TRBJ2-7; TRBD2 agrees at 7 bases. CDR1 and CDR2 from the germline V gene are SGHRS and YFSETQ. This CDR3 spans 14 amino acids. The V gene end was trimmed by 4 bases and the J gene end by 3 bases; junction bases not matched to a gene: 7. The CDR3 DNA sequence: TGCGCCAGCAGCCCTGGGAGGGCTAACTACGAGCAGTACTTC. Its protein is CASSPGRANYEQYF. Drawing the rest from reference TRBV5-1 and TRBJ2-7, the complete variable domain is KAGVTQTPRYLIKTRGQQVTLSCSPISGHRSVSWYQQTPGQGLQFLFEYFSETQRNKGNFPGRFSGRQFSNSRSEMNVSTLELGDSALYLCASSPGRANYEQYFGPGTRLTVT.

In this sample, this clone turned up a few times. The rearrangement uses TRBV19 and TRBJ1-5; 7 nucleotides agree with TRBD1. Looked up from germline, CDR1 is LNHDA and CDR2 is SQIVND (reference sequence). This CDR3 contains 13 residues. J lost 6 bases, V lost 5 bases, and 4 bases had no gene match. CDR3 coding DNA: TGTGCCAGTAGTGACAGGGCAGGTCAGCCCCAGCATTTT. This sequence encodes CASSDRAGQPQHF.

The chain links TRBV27 to TRBJ1-2, with D possibly being TRBD1 (5 bases). Trimming shortened V by 0 bases and J by 6 bases, and 11 bases separated the two germline ends. This CDR3 spans 14 amino acids. Germline V gene sequence: CDR1 MNHEY, CDR2 SMNVEV (reference sequence). The DNA of the CDR3 is TGTGCCAGCAGTTTATCGTGGCAGGGAAATGGCTACACCTTC. It encodes CASSLSWQGNGYTF.

The rearrangement joins TRBV24-1 to TRBJ2-7, with TRBD2 as a possible D gene (7 bases). V lost 2 bases, J lost 6 bases, and 19 bases lay in between. Germline CDR1 reads KGHDR; CDR2 reads SFDVKD. This CDR3 contains 16 residues. The CDR3: CATSDYRLGRGGEQYF. The CDR3 DNA follows: TGTGCCACCAGTGATTACCGACTAGGTAGGGGGGGCGAGCAGTACTTC.

This rearrangement joins TRBV28 to TRBJ1-2; D is possibly TRBD1 (5 bases). The CDR3 sequence is 12 residues long. Trimming pared 8 bases from V and 7 bases from J, leaving 14 bases between. CDR1 is MDHEN and CDR2 is SYDVKM in the germline V gene. The CDR3 nucleotides read TGTGCCAGCGGACCTCGGGGGAGTGGCTACACCTTC. Its protein is CASGPRGSGYTF.

This clone appeared a few times. This rearrangement joins TRBV5-1 to TRBJ2-7; 11 bases align to TRBD2. After removal of 4 bases from V and 0 bases from J, the junction contained 9 bases not matched to a gene. Germline-derived CDR1 and CDR2 are SGHRS and YFSETQ. This CDR3 is 17 amino acids long. The CDR3 protein is CASSLGLAGPSSYEQYF. The CDR3, as DNA: TGCGCCAGCAGCCTCGGACTAGCGGGTCCTAGCTCCTACGAGCAGTACTTC.

The rearrangement joins TRBV19 to TRBJ2-7, with TRBD1 matching 9 bases. The CDR3 extends over 12 amino acids. Trimming at V came to 11 bases and at J to 2 bases, leaving 4 bases not matched to a gene. The germline gives CDR1 LNHDA, CDR2 SQIVND (reference sequence). The chain's CDR3 is CACGQGPYEQYF. In nucleotides, the CDR3 is TGTGCCTGCGGACAGGGGCCCTACGAGCAGTACTTC.

This clone was detected only a few times. CDR3 amino acids: CATLRGARDYGYTF. CDR3 nucleotides: TGTGCCACCCTTCGTGGGGCACGGGACTATGGCTACACCTTC. The chain carries TRBV19 and TRBJ1-2; D may be TRBD1 (5 bases). Germline CDR1 and CDR2: LNHDA and SQIVND (reference sequence). There are 14 residues in the CDR3. V gave up 10 bases and J gave up 3 bases, with 18 bases separating them. Filled out from reference TRBV19 and TRBJ1-2, the complete variable domain reads DGGITQSPKYLFRKEGQNVTLSCEQNLNHDAMYWYRQDPGQGLRLIYYSQIVNDFQKGDIAEGYSVSREKKESFPLTVTSAQKNPTAFYLCATLRGARDYGYTFGSGTRLTVV.

This chain joins TRBV6-5 and TRBJ1-5, with TRBD1 as a possible D gene (5 bases). V lost 7 bases and J lost 1, with 11 bases in between. CDR3 length: 14 amino acids. Germline CDR1 and CDR2: MNHEY and SVGAGI. The CDR3 DNA reads TGTGCCAGCAAAAAGGACAACAGCAATCAGCCCCAGCATTTT. Its translation is CASKKDNSNQPQHF.

V gene TRBV24-1 combines with J gene TRBJ1-2, with D hard to call. The V gene's germline CDR1 is KGHDR and CDR2 SFDVKD. Trimming removed 1 base from V and 2 bases from J, with 7 bases in between. The CDR3 is 14 amino acids. The CDR3 region has the DNA TGTGCCACCAGTGATTTTACTTTCAACTATGGCTACACCTTC. As protein: CATSDFTFNYGYTF.

This chain joins TRBV27 and TRBJ2-4; D is possibly TRBD1 (7 bases). The V end lost 3 bases, the J end lost 8 bases, and 14 bases lay between the germline ends. The V gene's germline CDR1 is MNHEY and CDR2 SMNVEV (reference sequence). The CDR3 contains 14 residues. The CDR3 DNA follows: TGTGCCAGCAGTTTCAGGGGGGCGCCTGACATTCAGTACTTC. It translates to CASSFRGAPDIQYF.

The genes are TRBV6-5 and TRBJ1-2, with D unclear. Germline lookup yields CDR1 MNHEY and CDR2 SVGAGI. The V end lost 2 bases, the J end lost 0 bases, and 7 bases lay between the germline ends. CDR3 length equals 14 residues. Written as DNA, the CDR3 is TGTGCCAGCAGTTACACCGGGGCTAACTATGGCTACACCTTC. Protein product: CASSYTGANYGYTF.

The chain couples TRBV18 to TRBJ1-1; possibly TRBD1 for D (6 bases). Germline loops: CDR1 KGHSH, CDR2 LQKENI. CDR3 size: 16 residues. V shed 3 bases and J shed 2 bases, with 16 bases lying between them. The CDR3 reads CASSPPRAGVNTEAFF. CDR3 nucleotide sequence: TGTGCCAGCTCACCTCCCCGGGCAGGGGTTAACACTGAAGCTTTCTTT.

This chain uses TRBV7-2 with TRBJ2-5; 11 nucleotides match TRBD1. The CDR3 sequence is 16 residues long. V lost 3 bases, J lost 5 bases, and 8 bases stayed unmatched. In germline, CDR1 is SGHTA, CDR2 FQGNSA. This CDR3 reads CASSFRTGGVGETQYF. Written as DNA, the CDR3 is TGTGCCAGCAGCTTTCGGACAGGGGGCGTCGGGGAGACCCAGTACTTC.

The chain couples TRBV5-1 to TRBJ2-3; no clear D gene. V was pared by 1 base and J by 2 bases, with 5 bases between. The CDR3 sequence is 13 residues long. Germline CDR1 reads SGHRS; CDR2 reads YFSETQ. The CDR3 loop reads CASSLTITDTQYF. For the CDR3, the DNA is TGCGCCAGCAGCTTGACTATCACAGATACGCAGTATTTT.

The chain combines TRBV5-1 with TRBJ2-1, with 9 bases identical to TRBD2. Looked up from germline, CDR1 is SGHRS and CDR2 is YFSETQ. J lost 2 bases, V lost 2 bases, and 17 bases had no gene match. The CDR3 is 20 residues long. CDR3 sequence (DNA): TGCGCCAGCAGCTTTGGAGCCGGGACTAGCCTGCGAGGTACCTACAATGAGCAGTTCTTC. Its translation: CASSFGAGTSLRGTYNEQFF.